These 6 T cell receptor beta chains originate from one sample sequenced in a study of CD8 T cells in ankylosing spondylitis. Using its own MiXCR run on the 5' RACE reads, TCRdb lists one record per CDR3 protein. The table has about 360,000 distinct CDR3 sequences, 20% seen once. The material sequenced was blood, either unsorted or a sorted T cell fraction (not recorded which). These receptor sequences come from a male donor with ankylosing spondylitis or in good health (not recorded which).

V is TRBV7-9 and J is TRBJ1-1; D not certain. The V end was cut by 5 bases, the J end by 4 bases, with 14 bases between. The CDR3 extends over 14 amino acids. In germline, CDR1 is SEHNR, CDR2 FQNEAQ (reference sequence). Written as DNA, the CDR3 is TGTGCCAGCAGCCAGTACGCTGAGAGCACTGAAGCTTTCTTT. It is translated as CASSQYAESTEAFF.

The V and J genes are TRBV5-1 and TRBJ2-3; 10 bases match TRBD1. Germline-derived CDR1 and CDR2 are SGHRS and YFSETQ. Unmatched junction bases numbered 5, after V lost 0 bases and J lost 4 bases. The CDR3 is made up of 16 amino acids. DNA for the CDR3: TGCGCCAGCAGCTTGGGGGACAGGGGCCATGCAGATACGCAGTATTTT. It codes for CASSLGDRGHADTQYF.

As to this clonotype: This may be a read error: a much more frequent sequence differs by one nucleotide. V and J are TRBV4-2 and TRBJ2-7; 11 bases match TRBD1. The CDR3 contains 15 residues. Germline lookup yields CDR1 LGHNA and CDR2 YNFKEQ. The CDR3 loop reads CASGQGQGASYEQYF. The CDR3 DNA is TGTGCCAGCGGCCAAGGACAGGGGGCATCCTACGAGCAGTACTTC.

The genes are TRBV11-2 and TRBJ2-7; 7 bases align to TRBD2. V trimming: 0 bases; J trimming: 3 bases; junction bases outside the gene matches: 8. Germline CDR1 is SGHAT and CDR2 is FQNNGV. This CDR3 spans 16 amino acids. The CDR3 loop reads CASSLDGLAGHYEQYF. As DNA, the CDR3 is TGTGCCAGCAGCTTAGATGGATTAGCGGGCCACTACGAGCAGTACTTC.

This clonotype was seen a few times. V is TRBV28 and J is TRBJ2-1, with 7 bases fitting TRBD1. V lost 5 bases, J lost 4 bases, and 8 bases stayed unmatched. Per the germline V gene, CDR1 is MDHEN and CDR2 is SYDVKM. The CDR3 runs 15 residues. CDR3 bases: TGTGCCAGCAGTGGCCGGACAGGAGCTTACAATGAGCAGTTCTTC. This gives the protein CASSGRTGAYNEQFF.

This clonotype was picked up a small number of times. This chain links TRBV5-1 with TRBJ2-1; TRBD1 might be the D (5 bases). Germline CDR1 and CDR2: SGHRS and YFSETQ. The CDR3 is 15 residues long. V lost 0 bases, J lost 3 bases, and 10 bases lay in between. In nucleotides, the CDR3 is TGCGCCAGCAGCTTGGAGGCCAGGGTCTACAATGAGCAGTTCTTC. As protein: CASSLEARVYNEQFF.